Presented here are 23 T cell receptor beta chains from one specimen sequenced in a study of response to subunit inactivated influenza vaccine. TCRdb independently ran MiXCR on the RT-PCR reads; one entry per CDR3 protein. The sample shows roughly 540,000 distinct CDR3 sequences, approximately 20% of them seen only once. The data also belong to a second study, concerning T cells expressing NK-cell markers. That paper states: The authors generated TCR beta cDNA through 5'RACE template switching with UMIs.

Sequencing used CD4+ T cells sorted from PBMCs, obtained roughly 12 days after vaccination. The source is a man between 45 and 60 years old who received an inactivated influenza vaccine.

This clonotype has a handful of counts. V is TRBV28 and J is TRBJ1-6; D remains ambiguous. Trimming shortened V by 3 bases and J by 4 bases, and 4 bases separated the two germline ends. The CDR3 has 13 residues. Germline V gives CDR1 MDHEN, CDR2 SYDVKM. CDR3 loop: CASSFTYNSPLHF. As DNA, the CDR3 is TGTGCCAGCAGTTTTACTTATAATTCACCCCTCCACTTT.

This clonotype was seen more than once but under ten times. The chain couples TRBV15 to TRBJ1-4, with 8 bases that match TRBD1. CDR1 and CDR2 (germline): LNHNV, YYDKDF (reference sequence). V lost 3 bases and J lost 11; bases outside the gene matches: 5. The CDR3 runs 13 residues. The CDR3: CATSRDRARKLFF. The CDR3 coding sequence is TGTGCCACCAGCAGGGACAGGGCCAGGAAACTGTTTTTT.

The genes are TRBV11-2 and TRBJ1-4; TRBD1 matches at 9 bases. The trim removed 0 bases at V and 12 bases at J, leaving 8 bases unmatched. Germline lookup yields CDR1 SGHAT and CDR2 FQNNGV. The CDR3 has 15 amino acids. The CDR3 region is CASSLDGTGGMELFF. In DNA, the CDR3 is TGTGCCAGCAGCTTAGATGGTACAGGGGGCATGGAACTGTTTTTT.

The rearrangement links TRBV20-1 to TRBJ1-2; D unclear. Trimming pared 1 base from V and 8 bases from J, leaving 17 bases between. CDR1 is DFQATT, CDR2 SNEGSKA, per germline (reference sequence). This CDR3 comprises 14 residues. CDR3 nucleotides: TGCAGTGCTAGAGTGGGCAGTCCCATGCTGGGCTACACCTTC. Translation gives CSARVGSPMLGYTF.

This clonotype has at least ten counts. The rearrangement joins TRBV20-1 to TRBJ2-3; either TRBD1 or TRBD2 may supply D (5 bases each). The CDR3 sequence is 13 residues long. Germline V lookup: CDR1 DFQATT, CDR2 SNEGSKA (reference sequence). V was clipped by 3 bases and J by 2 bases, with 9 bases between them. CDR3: CSARRDATDTQYF. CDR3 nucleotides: TGCAGTGCTAGGAGGGACGCCACAGATACGCAGTATTTT.

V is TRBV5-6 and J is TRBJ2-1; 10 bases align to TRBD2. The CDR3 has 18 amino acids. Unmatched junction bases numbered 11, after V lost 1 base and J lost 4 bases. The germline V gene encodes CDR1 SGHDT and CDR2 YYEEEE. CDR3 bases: TGTGCCAGCAGCTTGCTGGCTAGCGGGAGAAACCTTTACAATGAGCAGTTCTTC. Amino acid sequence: CASSLLASGRNLYNEQFF.

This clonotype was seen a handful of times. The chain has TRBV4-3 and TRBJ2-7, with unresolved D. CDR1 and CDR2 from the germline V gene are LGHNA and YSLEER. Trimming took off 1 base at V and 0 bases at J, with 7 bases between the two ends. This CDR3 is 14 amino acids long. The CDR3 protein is CASSQVMSSYEQYF. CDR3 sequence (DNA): TGCGCCAGCAGCCAAGTGATGAGCTCCTACGAGCAGTACTTC.

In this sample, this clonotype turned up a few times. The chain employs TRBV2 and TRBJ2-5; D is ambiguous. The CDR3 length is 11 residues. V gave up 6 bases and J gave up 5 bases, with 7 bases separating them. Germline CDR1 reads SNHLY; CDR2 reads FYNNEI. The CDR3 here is CASSDWETQYF. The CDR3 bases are TGTGCCAGCAGCGACTGGGAGACCCAGTACTTC.

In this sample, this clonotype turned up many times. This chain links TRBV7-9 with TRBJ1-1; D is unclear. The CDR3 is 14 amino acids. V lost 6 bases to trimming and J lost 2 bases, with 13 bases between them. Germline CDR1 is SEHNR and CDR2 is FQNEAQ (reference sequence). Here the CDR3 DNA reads TGTGCCAGCAGTTCCCGGGCCGGCAACACTGAAGCTTTCTTT. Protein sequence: CASSSRAGNTEAFF. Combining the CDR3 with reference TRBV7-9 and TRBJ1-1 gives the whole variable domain DTGVSQNPRHKITKRGQNVTFRCDPISEHNRLYWYRQTLGQGPEFLTYFQNEAQLEKSRLLSDRFSAERPKGSFSTLEIQRTEQGDSAMYLCASSSRAGNTEAFFGQGTRLTVV.

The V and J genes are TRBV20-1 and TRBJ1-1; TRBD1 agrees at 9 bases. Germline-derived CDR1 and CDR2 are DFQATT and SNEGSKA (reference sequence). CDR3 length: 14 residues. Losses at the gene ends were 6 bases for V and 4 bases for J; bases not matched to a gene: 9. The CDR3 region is CSAPGTGRGTEAFF. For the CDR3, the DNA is TGCAGTGCCCCTGGGACAGGGAGAGGCACTGAAGCTTTCTTT.

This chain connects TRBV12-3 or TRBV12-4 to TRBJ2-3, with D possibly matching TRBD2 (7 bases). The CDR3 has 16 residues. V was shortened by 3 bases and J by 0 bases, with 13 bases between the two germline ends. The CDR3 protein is CASSFGGGASTDTQYF. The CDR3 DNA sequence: TGTGCCAGCAGTTTTGGCGGGGGCGCTAGCACAGATACGCAGTATTTT.

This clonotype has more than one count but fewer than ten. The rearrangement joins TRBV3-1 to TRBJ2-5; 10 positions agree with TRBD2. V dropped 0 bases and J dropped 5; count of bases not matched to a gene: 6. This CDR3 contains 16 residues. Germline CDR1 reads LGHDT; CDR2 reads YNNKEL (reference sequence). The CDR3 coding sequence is TGTGCCAGCAGCCAAGATTCAGCGGGAGGGTTGGAGACCCAGTACTTC. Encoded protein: CASSQDSAGGLETQYF.

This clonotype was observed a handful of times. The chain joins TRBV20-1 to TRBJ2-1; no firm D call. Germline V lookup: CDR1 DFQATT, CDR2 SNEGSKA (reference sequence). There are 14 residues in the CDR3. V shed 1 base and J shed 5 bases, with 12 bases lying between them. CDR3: CSARVPKSHNEQFF. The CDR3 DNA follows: TGCAGTGCTAGAGTTCCGAAAAGCCACAATGAGCAGTTCTTC.

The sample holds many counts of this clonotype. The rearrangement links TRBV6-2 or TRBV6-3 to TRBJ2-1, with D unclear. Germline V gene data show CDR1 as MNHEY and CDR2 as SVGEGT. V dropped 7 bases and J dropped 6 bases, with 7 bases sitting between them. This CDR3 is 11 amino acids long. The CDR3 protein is CASTVGNEQFF. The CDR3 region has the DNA TGTGCCAGCACCGTTGGCAATGAGCAGTTCTTC.

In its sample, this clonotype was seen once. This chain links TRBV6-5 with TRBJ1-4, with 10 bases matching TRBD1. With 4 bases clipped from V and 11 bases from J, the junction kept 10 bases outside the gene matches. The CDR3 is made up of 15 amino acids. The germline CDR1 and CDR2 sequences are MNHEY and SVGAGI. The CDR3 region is CASSSLGQGSDKLFF. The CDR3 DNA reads TGTGCCAGCAGTTCCCTGGGACAGGGGAGTGACAAACTGTTTTTT.

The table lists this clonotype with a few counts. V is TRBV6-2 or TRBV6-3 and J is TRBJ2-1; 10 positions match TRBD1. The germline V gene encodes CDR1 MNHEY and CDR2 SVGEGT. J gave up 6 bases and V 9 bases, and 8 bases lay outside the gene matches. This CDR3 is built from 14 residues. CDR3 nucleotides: TGTGCCAGTACGAACCGGGACAGGGGCAATGAGCAGTTCTTC. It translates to CASTNRDRGNEQFF.

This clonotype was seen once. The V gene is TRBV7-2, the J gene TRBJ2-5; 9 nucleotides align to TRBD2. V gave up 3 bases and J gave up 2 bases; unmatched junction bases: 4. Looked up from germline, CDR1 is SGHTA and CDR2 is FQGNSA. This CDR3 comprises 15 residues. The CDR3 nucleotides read TGTGCCAGCAGCTTTCCAGCGGGGGGTCAAGAGACCCAGTACTTC. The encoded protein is CASSFPAGGQETQYF. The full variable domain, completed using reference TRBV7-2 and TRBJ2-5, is GAGVSQSPSNKVTEKGKDVELRCDPISGHTALYWYRQSLGQGLEFLIYFQGNSAPDKSGLPSDRFSAERTGGSVSTLTIQRTQQEDSAVYLCASSFPAGGQETQYFGPGTRLLVL.

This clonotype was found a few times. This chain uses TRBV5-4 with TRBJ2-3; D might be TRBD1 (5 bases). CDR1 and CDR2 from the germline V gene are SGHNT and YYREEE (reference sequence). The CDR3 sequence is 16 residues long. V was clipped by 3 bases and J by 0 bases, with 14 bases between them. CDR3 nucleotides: TGTGCCAGCAGCTCGGACAAATTAGTTAGCACAGATACGCAGTATTTT. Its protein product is CASSSDKLVSTDTQYF.

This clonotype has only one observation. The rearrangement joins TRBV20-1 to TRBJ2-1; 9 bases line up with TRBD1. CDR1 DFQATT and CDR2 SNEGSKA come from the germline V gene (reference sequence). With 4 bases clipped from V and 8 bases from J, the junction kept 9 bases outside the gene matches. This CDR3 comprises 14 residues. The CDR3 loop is CSANPGTGWDEQFF. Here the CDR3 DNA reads TGCAGTGCTAACCCTGGGACAGGGTGGGATGAGCAGTTCTTC.

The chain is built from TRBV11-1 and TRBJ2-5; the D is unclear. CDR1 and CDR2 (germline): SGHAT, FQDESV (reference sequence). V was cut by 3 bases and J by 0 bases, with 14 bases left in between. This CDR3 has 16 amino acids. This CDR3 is CASSFRVIKYQETQYF. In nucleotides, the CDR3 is TGTGCCAGCAGCTTTCGGGTCATTAAGTACCAAGAGACCCAGTACTTC. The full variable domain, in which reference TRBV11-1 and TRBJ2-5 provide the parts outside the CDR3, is EAEVAQSPRYKITEKSQAVAFWCDPISGHATLYWYRQILGQGPELLVQFQDESVVDDSQLPKDRFSAERLKGVDSTLKIQPAELGDSAMYLCASSFRVIKYQETQYFGPGTRLLVL.

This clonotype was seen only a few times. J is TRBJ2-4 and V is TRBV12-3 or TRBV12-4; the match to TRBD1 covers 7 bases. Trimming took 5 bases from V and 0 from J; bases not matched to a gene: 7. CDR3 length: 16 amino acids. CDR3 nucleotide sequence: TGTGCCAGCAGTCCCGGGGACAGCGTAGCCAAAAACATTCAGTACTTC. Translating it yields CASSPGDSVAKNIQYF.

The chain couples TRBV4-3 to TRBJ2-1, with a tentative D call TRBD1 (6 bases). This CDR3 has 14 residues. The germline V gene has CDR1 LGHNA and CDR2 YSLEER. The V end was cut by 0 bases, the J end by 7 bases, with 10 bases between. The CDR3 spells CASSQEGGGNEQFF. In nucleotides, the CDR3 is TGCGCCAGCAGCCAAGAAGGGGGTGGGAATGAGCAGTTCTTC.

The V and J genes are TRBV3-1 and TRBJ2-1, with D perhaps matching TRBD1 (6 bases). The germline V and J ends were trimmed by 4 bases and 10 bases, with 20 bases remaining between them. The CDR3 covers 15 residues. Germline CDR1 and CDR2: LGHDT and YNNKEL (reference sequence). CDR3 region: CASSRKTGTLNEQFF. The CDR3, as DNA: TGTGCCAGCAGCCGAAAAACCGGGACATTGAACGAGCAGTTCTTC.